This T cell receptor (beta chain) was profiled in a study of CD8+CD57+ T cells in acquired aplastic anemia. This clonotype came up a few times. Germline CDR1 is ENHRY and CDR2 is SYGVKD. The V end lost 4 bases, the J end lost 6 bases, and 15 bases lay between the germline ends. The CDR3 length is 15 residues. The template for TCR beta VDJ and CDR3 sequence profiling was genomic DNA. TCRdb reanalysed the reads using MiXCR and keeps one entry per CDR3 protein. This sample carries 180,000 or so distinct CDR3 sequences, nearly 65% of them seen once, and the ten largest clones take approximately 46%. The authors sequenced patients whose flow cytometry had shown CD8+CD57+ cell expansion.

The sample was sorted CD4+, CD8+, or CD8+CD57+ T cells (not recorded which) from PBMCs. This chain uses TRBV10-3 with TRBJ2-2, with D uncertain. The clonotype originates from a human donor with aplastic anemia. In DNA, the CDR3 is TGTGCCATCAGTGCATCGGCGGTTCTAGCCGGGGAGCTGTTTTTT. Its translation: CAISASAVLAGELFF.